The 26 T cell receptor beta chains below come from one sample, sequenced in a study of blood T cell repertoires in COVID-19. Assay: immunoSEQ multiplex PCR; the TCRdb copy retains only in-frame clones and omits some. The sample shows approximately 130,000 clones, just over 75% of them seen only once. The sequencing input was peripheral blood. All receptors come from a human donor in a cohort sampled during active COVID-19.

This chain connects TRBV6-5 to TRBJ2-7; tentatively, D is TRBD2 (7 bases). Trimming took off 0 bases at V and 5 bases at J, with 11 bases between the two ends. This CDR3 has 14 residues. Germline lookup yields CDR1 MNHEY and CDR2 SVGAGI. CDR3 nucleotide sequence: TGTGCCAGCAGTTACTCGGGGGGGCGTAACGAGCAGTACTTC. This translates into CASSYSGGRNEQYF.

The rearrangement joins TRBV6-2 or TRBV6-3 to TRBJ2-1; 9 bases match TRBD2. CDR3 size: 17 residues. Trimming cost V 2 bases and J 4 bases; bases outside gene matches: 9. Germline V gene sequence: CDR1 MNHEY, CDR2 SVGEGT. CDR3 DNA sequence: TGTGCCAGCAGTTACAGCCAGCGGGGGGCTTCATACAATGAGCAGTTCTTC. Its translation is CASSYSQRGASYNEQFF.

V usage is TRBV29-1 and J usage is TRBJ1-1; 7 bases are shared with TRBD1. CDR1 SQVTM and CDR2 ANQGSEA come from the germline V gene. V was clipped by 7 bases and J by 1 base; unmatched bases: 3. This CDR3 spans 12 amino acids. CDR3 amino acids: CSAGQQNTEAFF. CDR3 DNA sequence: TGCAGCGCGGGACAGCAGAACACTGAAGCTTTCTTT.

This rearrangement joins TRBV30 to TRBJ2-7; 9 nucleotides line up with TRBD1. After removal of 3 bases from V and 1 base from J, the junction contained 10 bases not matched to a gene. CDR1 is GTSNPN and CDR2 is SVGIG in the germline V gene (reference sequence). There are 16 residues in the CDR3. This CDR3 reads CAWSAPPGTGSYEQYF. For the CDR3, the DNA is TGTGCCTGGAGCGCTCCGCCGGGGACAGGGTCCTACGAGCAGTACTTC.

This chain's CDR3 is CASNPGDNYGYTF. CDR3 sequence (DNA): TGCGCCAGCAATCCAGGGGACAACTATGGCTACACCTTC. V usage is TRBV5-1 and J usage is TRBJ1-2, with D perhaps TRBD1 (6 bases). The germline V and J ends were trimmed by 6 bases and 2 bases, with 11 bases remaining between them. This CDR3 contains 13 residues. CDR1 is SGHRS, CDR2 YFSETQ, per germline.

The chain is built from TRBV25-1 and TRBJ2-1, with 9 nucleotides matching TRBD1. Looked up from germline, CDR1 is MGHDK and CDR2 is SYGVNS. This CDR3 is 15 amino acids long. J lost 1 base, V lost 6 bases, and 4 bases had no gene match. Here the CDR3 DNA reads TGTGCCAGCAGGTCCGACAGGGGGTCCTACAATGAGCAGTTCTTC. This codes for CASRSDRGSYNEQFF.

The genes are TRBV6-7 and TRBJ2-1; D perhaps matches TRBD2 (5 bases). TRBV6-7 is identified as an open reading frame with a role that is uncertain. V lost 0 bases, J lost 7 bases, and 16 bases lay in between. This CDR3 contains 16 residues. CDR3: CASSYSFPMRENEQFF. In nucleotides, the CDR3 is TGTGCCAGCAGTTACTCCTTTCCTATGAGGGAAAATGAGCAGTTCTTC.

This sequence joins TRBV6-6 and TRBJ2-1; 9 nucleotides line up with TRBD2. Germline lookup yields CDR1 MNHNY and CDR2 SVGAGI (reference sequence). V shed 5 bases, J shed 8 bases, and the junction held 10 bases outside the gene matches. This CDR3 has 15 residues. The DNA of the CDR3 is TGTGCCAGCAGTCTCGGGGGAGCGGGGGGCGATGAGCAGTTCTTC. Its translation is CASSLGGAGGDEQFF.

The chain has TRBV10-2 and TRBJ2-7; D remains ambiguous. V was shortened by 3 bases and J by 4 bases, with 7 bases between the two germline ends. The CDR3 totals 12 residues. In germline, CDR1 is WSHSY, CDR2 SAAADI. CDR3 coding DNA: TGCGCCAGCAGTGACCTAGGATACGAGCAGTACTTC. Its protein product is CASSDLGYEQYF.

The chain employs TRBV5-4 and TRBJ1-2; TRBD1 matches at 8 bases. This CDR3 is built from 15 residues. Unmatched junction bases numbered 12, after V lost 3 bases and J lost 8 bases. Germline V gives CDR1 SGHNT, CDR2 YYREEE (reference sequence). In DNA form, the CDR3 reads TGTGCCAGCAGCTCGGACAGGGCCCGTCTTGGGGGCTACACCTTC. It codes for CASSSDRARLGGYTF.

The rearrangement joins TRBV5-4 to TRBJ1-1; no clear D. CDR1 and CDR2 (germline): SGHNT, YYREEE (reference sequence). The CDR3 runs to 13 residues. V lost 0 bases and J lost 10, with 13 bases in between. The CDR3 sequence is CASSLAEGIGAFF. In DNA, the CDR3 is TGTGCCAGCAGCTTGGCCGAGGGAATTGGAGCTTTCTTT.

V usage is TRBV15 and J usage is TRBJ2-3; D may be TRBD1 (6 bases). Per the germline V gene, CDR1 is LNHNV and CDR2 is YYDKDF (reference sequence). The V gene lost 5 bases and the J gene lost 1 base, with 13 bases spanning the gap. CDR3 size: 15 residues. CDR3 DNA: TGTGCCACCAGCGGCAGGGGTGAGGGCACAGATACGCAGTATTTT. Its protein product is CATSGRGEGTDTQYF.

The chain carries TRBV6-5 and TRBJ2-6; D unresolved. V lost 2 bases and J lost 0, with 8 bases in between. Germline CDR1 is MNHEY and CDR2 is SVGAGI. The CDR3 spans 16 residues. DNA of the CDR3: TGTGCCAGCAGTTACGCCGGTAGCTCTGGGGCCAACGTCCTGACTTTC. Protein sequence: CASSYAGSSGANVLTF.

The genes are TRBV5-6 and TRBJ1-6; unclear D gene. V gave up 4 bases and J gave up 9 bases, with 17 bases separating them. Germline loops: CDR1 SGHDT, CDR2 YYEEEE. The CDR3 totals 15 residues. In DNA, the CDR3 is TGTGCCAGCAGCCATGCTCCGAGGGAGAGTTCACCCCTCCACTTT. Residues: CASSHAPRESSPLHF.

The chain links TRBV3-1 (or the pseudogene TRBV3-2) to TRBJ2-7, with a tentative D call TRBD1 (5 bases). This CDR3 contains 15 residues. Germline V CDR1 and CDR2: LGHDT, YNNKEL (reference sequence). Trimming pared 2 bases from V and 3 bases from J, leaving 14 bases between. This chain's CDR3 is CASSQINSGRYEQYF. CDR3 nucleotide sequence: TGTGCCAGCAGCCAAATAAACTCAGGGCGCTACGAGCAGTACTTC.

CDR3: CASSSGGNTGELFF. In DNA form, the CDR3 reads TGTGCCAGCAGCTCGGGGGGAAACACCGGGGAGCTGTTTTTT. This chain links TRBV7-6 with TRBJ2-2; 7 positions agree with TRBD2. CDR3 length equals 14 residues. Germline-derived CDR1 and CDR2 are SGHVS and FNYEAQ. V lost 4 bases, J lost 2 bases, and 1 base stayed unmatched. The whole variable domain, remainder taken from reference TRBV7-6 and TRBJ2-2, is GAGVSQSPRYKVTKRGQDVALRCDPISGHVSLYWYRQALGQGPEFLTYFNYEAQQDKSGLPNDRFSAERPEGSISTLTIQRTEQRDSAMYRCASSSGGNTGELFFGEGSRLTVL.

The chain joins TRBV9 to TRBJ2-1; 8 bases match TRBD1. The germline CDR1 and CDR2 sequences are SGDLS and YYNGEE. Trimming took 4 bases from V and 4 from J; bases not matched to a gene: 7. This CDR3 region has 15 residues. This CDR3 is CASSFRQGLYNEQFF. DNA of the CDR3: TGTGCCAGCAGCTTTCGACAGGGGCTTTACAATGAGCAGTTCTTC.

This sequence joins TRBV7-2 and TRBJ2-3; 10 bases align to TRBD2. Germline V gene sequence: CDR1 SGHTA, CDR2 FQGNSA. CDR3 size: 16 residues. J gave up 5 bases and V 4 bases, and 9 bases lay outside the gene matches. CDR3 region: CASSSSLAGGLDTQYF. CDR3 bases: TGTGCCAGCAGCTCAAGCTTAGCGGGGGGATTAGATACGCAGTATTTT.

This rearrangement joins TRBV7-3 to TRBJ2-7, with TRBD2 matching over 7 bases. The CDR3 totals 15 residues. Germline trimming cut 1 base from V and 5 bases from J; bases unmatched to any gene: 8. Germline V gene data show CDR1 as SGHTA and CDR2 as FQGTGA. CDR3 DNA sequence: TGTGCCAGCAGCTTAAGGTCTAGCGGTCCACACGAGCAGTACTTC. Protein product: CASSLRSSGPHEQYF. Using reference TRBV7-3 and TRBJ2-7 for the parts outside the CDR3, the full variable domain is GAGVSQTPSNKVTEKGKYVELRCDPISGHTALYWYRQSLGQGPEFLIYFQGTGAADDSGLPNDRFFAVRPEGSVSTLKIQRTERGDSAVYLCASSLRSSGPHEQYFGPGTRLTVT.

This rearrangement joins TRBV6-4 to TRBJ1-1, with D tentatively TRBD1 (5 bases). Between the trimmed V and J ends, which lost 9 bases and 1 base, there was a span of 12 bases. CDR1 and CDR2 from the germline V gene are MRHNA and SNTAGT. The CDR3 length is 13 residues. This CDR3 reads CASPPGKNTEAFF. CDR3 in DNA: TGTGCCAGTCCCCCAGGGAAGAACACTGAAGCTTTCTTT.

Only a few counts were recorded for this clone. V usage is TRBV2 and J usage is TRBJ2-7; 10 bases align to TRBD1. The germline gives CDR1 SNHLY, CDR2 FYNNEI. The CDR3 is made up of 13 amino acids. V shed 8 bases and J 7 bases; nucleotides not matched to a gene: 8. CDR3 nucleotide sequence: TGTGCCAGCCTGGGAGGGACAGGGGAAGAGCAGTACTTC. Translated, it gives CASLGGTGEEQYF.

This clone occurred once. The gene calls are TRBV18 and TRBJ1-6; the D gene is possibly TRBD1 (5 bases). This CDR3 is built from 17 residues. Germline V gives CDR1 KGHSH, CDR2 LQKENI. V lost 0 bases and J 0 bases, leaving 9 bases between the germline ends. The CDR3 protein is CASSPPQGSSYNSPLHF. In DNA form, the CDR3 reads TGTGCCAGCTCACCACCCCAGGGAAGCTCCTATAATTCACCCCTCCACTTT.

The chain uses TRBV5-1 and TRBJ1-5, with D perhaps matching TRBD1 (6 bases). The CDR3 loop spans 14 amino acids. V shed 2 bases and J shed 3 bases, with 9 bases lying between them. Germline values: CDR1 SGHRS, CDR2 YFSETQ. The CDR3 DNA follows: TGCGCCAGCAGCTTTGGACAGCCCAATCAGCCCCAGCATTTT. Translated, it gives CASSFGQPNQPQHF.

This chain connects TRBV5-1 to TRBJ2-7; TRBD2 aligns across 13 bases. The V gene's germline CDR1 is SGHRS and CDR2 YFSETQ. CDR3 size: 15 residues. Trimming took 3 bases from V and 1 from J; bases not matched to a gene: 1. In DNA, the CDR3 is TGCGCCAGCAGCTGGGGACTAGCGGGGTCCTACGAGCAGTACTTC. Encoded protein: CASSWGLAGSYEQYF.

The V gene is TRBV5-4, the J gene TRBJ2-3; the D gene is possibly TRBD2 (5 bases). The germline gives CDR1 SGHNT, CDR2 YYREEE (reference sequence). This CDR3 contains 14 residues. Between the trimmed V and J ends, which lost 2 bases and 4 bases, there was a span of 11 bases. The CDR3 sequence is CASSFATRADTQYF. The DNA of the CDR3 is TGTGCCAGCAGCTTTGCAACTAGGGCAGATACGCAGTATTTT.

The chain joins TRBV12-3 or TRBV12-4 to TRBJ2-5, with D unclear. This CDR3 has 11 amino acids. Between the trimmed V and J ends, which lost 2 bases and 5 bases, there was a span of 3 bases. CDR3 in amino acids: CASSLQETQYF. The CDR3 DNA is TGTGCCAGCAGTTTACAGGAGACCCAGTACTTC.